This T cell receptor beta chain was observed in a study of OX40 agonist ivuxolimab in advanced cancers. Across the study: Allowance was made for prior anti-PD-1, anti-PD-L1 or anti-CTLA-4 therapy, and about 40% had some.

In the case of this clone: The target antigen is unknown.

Prior autoimmune disease or systemic immunosuppression barred patients. CDR3 length: 15 amino acids. V lost 1 base, J lost 4 bases, and 13 bases lay in between. Germline lookup yields CDR1 MNHNS and CDR2 SASEGT. Study findings and constraints: CD4+ T cells averaged fewer expanded clones than CD8+ T cells. The authors also found low normalized T-cell clonal expansion in some nonresponders.

Sequencing was performed with immunoSEQ multiplex PCR; in TCRdb, only in-frame clones are kept and a portion is missing. Of tens of thousands of clones listed, roughly 84% are singletons. This specimen was CD4+ or CD8+ T cells sorted from blood, taken in a trial of the OX40 agonist ivuxolimab. The chain joins TRBV6-1 to TRBJ1-2, with D possibly TRBD1 on 6 matching bases. This clonotype was sampled from an adult with an advanced solid tumor such as melanoma, head and neck, liver or kidney cancer. The CDR3 is CASSEDPHRAYGYTF. The CDR3 coding sequence is TGTGCCAGCAGTGAAGACCCCCACAGGGCCTATGGCTACACCTTC.